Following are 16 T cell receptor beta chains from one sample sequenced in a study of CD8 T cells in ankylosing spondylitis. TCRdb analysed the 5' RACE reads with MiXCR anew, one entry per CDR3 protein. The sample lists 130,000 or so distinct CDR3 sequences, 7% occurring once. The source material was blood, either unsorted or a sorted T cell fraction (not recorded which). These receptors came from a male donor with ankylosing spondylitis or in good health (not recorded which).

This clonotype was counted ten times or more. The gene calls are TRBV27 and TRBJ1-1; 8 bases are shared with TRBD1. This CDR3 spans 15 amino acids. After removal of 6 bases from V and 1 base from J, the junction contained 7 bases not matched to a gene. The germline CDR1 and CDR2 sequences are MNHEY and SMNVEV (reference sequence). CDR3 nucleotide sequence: TGTGCCAGCAGCGCCCCCGGGACAGGGAACACTGAAGCTTTCTTT. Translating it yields CASSAPGTGNTEAFF.

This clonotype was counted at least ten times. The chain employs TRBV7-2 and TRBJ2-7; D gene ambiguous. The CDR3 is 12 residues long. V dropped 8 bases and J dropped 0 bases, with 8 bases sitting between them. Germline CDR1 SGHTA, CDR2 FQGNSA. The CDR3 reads CASSVGSYEQYF. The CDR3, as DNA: TGTGCCAGCTCCGTGGGCTCCTACGAGCAGTACTTC.

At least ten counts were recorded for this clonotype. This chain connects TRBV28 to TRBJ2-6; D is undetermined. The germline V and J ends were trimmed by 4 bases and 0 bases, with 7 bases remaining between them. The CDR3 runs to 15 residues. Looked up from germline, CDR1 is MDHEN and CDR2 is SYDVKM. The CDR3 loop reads CASSSSGSGANVLTF. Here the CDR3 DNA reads TGTGCCAGCAGTTCCTCAGGCTCTGGGGCCAACGTCCTGACTTTC.

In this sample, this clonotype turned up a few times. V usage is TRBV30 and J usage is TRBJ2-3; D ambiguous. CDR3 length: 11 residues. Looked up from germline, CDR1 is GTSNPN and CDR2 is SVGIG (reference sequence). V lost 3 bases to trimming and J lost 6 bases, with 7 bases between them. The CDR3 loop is CAWREEDTQYF. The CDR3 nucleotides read TGTGCCTGGAGAGAAGAGGATACGCAGTATTTT.

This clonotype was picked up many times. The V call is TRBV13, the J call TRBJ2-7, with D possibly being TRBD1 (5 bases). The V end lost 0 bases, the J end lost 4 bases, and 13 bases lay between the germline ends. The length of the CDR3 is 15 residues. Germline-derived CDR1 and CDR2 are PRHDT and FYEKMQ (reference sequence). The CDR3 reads CASSLGTVLGYEQYF. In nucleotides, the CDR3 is TGTGCCAGCAGCTTAGGGACAGTGTTGGGGTACGAGCAGTACTTC.

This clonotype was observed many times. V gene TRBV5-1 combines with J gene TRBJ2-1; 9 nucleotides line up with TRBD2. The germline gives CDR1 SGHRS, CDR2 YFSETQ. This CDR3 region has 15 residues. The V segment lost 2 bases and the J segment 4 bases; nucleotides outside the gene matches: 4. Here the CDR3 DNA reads TGCGCCAGCAGCTTTAGCGGGAGAGGGTACAATGAGCAGTTCTTC. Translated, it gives CASSFSGRGYNEQFF.

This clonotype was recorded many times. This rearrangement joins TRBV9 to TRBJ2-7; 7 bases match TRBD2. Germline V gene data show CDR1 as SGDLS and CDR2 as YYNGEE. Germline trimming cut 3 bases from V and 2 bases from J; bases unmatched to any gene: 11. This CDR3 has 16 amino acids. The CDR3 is CASSETGSSGTYEQYF. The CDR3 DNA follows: TGTGCCAGCAGCGAGACCGGATCTAGCGGAACCTACGAGCAGTACTTC. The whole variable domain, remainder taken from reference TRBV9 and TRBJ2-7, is DSGVTQTPKHLITATGQRVTLRCSPRSGDLSVYWYQQSLDQGLQFLIQYYNGEERAKGNILERFSAQQFPDLHSELNLSSLELGDSALYFCASSETGSSGTYEQYFGPGTRLTVT.

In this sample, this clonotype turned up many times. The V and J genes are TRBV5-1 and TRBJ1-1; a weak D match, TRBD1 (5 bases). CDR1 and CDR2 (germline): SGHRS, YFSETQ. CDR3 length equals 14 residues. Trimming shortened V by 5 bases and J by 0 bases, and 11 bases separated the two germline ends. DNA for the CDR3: TGCGCCAGCAGTCTCGGGGCCTTGAACACTGAAGCTTTCTTT. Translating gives CASSLGALNTEAFF.

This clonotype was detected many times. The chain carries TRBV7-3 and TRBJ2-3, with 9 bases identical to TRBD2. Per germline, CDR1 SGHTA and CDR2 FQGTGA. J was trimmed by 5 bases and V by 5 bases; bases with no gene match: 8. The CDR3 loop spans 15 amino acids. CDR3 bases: TGTGCCAGCAGCCTTTTGCGGGGGGGCAAAGATACGCAGTATTTT. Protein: CASSLLRGGKDTQYF.

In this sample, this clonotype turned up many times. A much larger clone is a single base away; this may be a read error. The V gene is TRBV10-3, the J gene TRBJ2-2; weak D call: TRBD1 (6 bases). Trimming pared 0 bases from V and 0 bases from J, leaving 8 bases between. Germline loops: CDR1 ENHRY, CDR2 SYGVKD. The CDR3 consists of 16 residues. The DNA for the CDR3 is TGTGCCATCAGTGAGTCGGGGGCCGCGAACACCGGGGAGCTGTTTTTT. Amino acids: CAISESGAANTGELFF.

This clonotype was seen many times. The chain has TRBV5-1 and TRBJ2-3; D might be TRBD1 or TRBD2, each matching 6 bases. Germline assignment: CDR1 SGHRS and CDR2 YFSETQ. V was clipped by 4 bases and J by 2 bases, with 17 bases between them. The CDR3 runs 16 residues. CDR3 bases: TGCGCCAGCAGCCCGGAGGGGGGCATCTCCACAGATACGCAGTATTTT. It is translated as CASSPEGGISTDTQYF.

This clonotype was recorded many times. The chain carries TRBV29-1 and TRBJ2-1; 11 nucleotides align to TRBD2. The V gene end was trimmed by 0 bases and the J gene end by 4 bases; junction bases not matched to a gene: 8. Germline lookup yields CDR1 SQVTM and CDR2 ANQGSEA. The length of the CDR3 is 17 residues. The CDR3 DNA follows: TGCAGCGTTGAAGATATAATGACTAGCGGGGTATACAATGAGCAGTTCTTC. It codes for CSVEDIMTSGVYNEQFF.

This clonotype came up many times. The CDR3 loop is CASSEGYTGELFF. In DNA, the CDR3 is TGCGCCAGCAGCGAGGGTTACACCGGGGAGCTGTTTTTT. The chain recombines TRBV5-1 with TRBJ2-2; possibly TRBD2 for D (5 bases). Germline values: CDR1 SGHRS, CDR2 YFSETQ. V gave up 4 bases and J gave up 3 bases, with 7 bases separating them. This CDR3 is built from 13 residues.

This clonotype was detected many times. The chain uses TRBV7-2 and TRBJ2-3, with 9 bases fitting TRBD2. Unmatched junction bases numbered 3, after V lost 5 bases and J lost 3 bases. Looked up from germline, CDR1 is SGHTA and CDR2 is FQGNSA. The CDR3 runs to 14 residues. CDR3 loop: CASSVTSGTDTQYF. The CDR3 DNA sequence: TGTGCCAGCAGCGTAACTAGCGGGACAGATACGCAGTATTTT.

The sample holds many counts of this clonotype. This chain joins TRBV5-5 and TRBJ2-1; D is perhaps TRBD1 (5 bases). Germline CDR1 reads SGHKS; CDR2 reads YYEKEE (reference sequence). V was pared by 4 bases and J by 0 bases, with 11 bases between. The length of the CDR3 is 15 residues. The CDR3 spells CASSPRTSSYNEQFF. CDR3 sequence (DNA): TGTGCCAGCAGCCCGCGGACAAGCTCCTACAATGAGCAGTTCTTC.

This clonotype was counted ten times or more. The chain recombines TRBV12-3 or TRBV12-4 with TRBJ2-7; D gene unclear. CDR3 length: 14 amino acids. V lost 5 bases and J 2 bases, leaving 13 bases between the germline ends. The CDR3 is CASSPGGPAYEQYF. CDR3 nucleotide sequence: TGTGCCAGCAGTCCAGGCGGACCGGCCTACGAGCAGTACTTC.